The TCR beta chain under discussion was sequenced for a study of identical twins. General study results and limits: Among beta out-of-frame sequences, excess sharing between twins appeared weaker. Cord blood beta clonotypes that were abundant carried fewer insertions, and memory repertoires showed no such trend. Findings depended on cross-sectional statistics rather than tracking the same donors.

A single record per CDR3 protein comes from TCRdb applying MiXCR to the 5' RACE reads. Counted here are hundreds of thousands of distinct CDR3 sequences, around 6% occurring once; the ten biggest clones make up 1.5% to 2%. This CDR3 region has 13 residues. With 6 bases removed from V and 0 bases from J, the gap between germline ends came to 6 bases. Each donor (without exception) was a healthy Caucasian. There are many counts of this clonotype. Its antigen remains unknown. Sequencing was carried out using naive T cells sorted from blood. The J gene is TRBJ1-5, the V gene TRBV12-3 or TRBV12-4; D gene uncertain. The receptor's source is a man between 18 and 29 years old in good health. The CDR3 protein is CASRQSSNQPQHF. Written as DNA, the CDR3 is TGTGCCAGCAGACAGAGTAGCAATCAGCCCCAGCATTTT.